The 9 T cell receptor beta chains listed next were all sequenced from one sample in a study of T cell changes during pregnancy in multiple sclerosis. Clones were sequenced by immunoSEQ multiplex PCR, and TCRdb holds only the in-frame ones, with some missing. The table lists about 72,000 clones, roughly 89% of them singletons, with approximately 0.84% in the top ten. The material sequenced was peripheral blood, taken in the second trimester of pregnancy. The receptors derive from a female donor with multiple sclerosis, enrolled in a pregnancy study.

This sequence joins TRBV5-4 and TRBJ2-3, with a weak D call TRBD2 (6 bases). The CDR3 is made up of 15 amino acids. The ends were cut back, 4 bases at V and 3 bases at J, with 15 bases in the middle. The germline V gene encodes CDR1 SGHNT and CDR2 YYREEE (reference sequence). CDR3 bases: TGTGCCAGCAGCCCGTGGGGGGTCATTACAGATACGCAGTATTTT. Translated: CASSPWGVITDTQYF.

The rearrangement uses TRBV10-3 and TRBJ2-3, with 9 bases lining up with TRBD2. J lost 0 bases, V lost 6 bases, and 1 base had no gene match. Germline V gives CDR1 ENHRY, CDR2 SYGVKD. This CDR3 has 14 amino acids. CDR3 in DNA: TGTGCCATCAGGGGACTAGCTAGCACAGATACGCAGTATTTT. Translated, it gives CAIRGLASTDTQYF.

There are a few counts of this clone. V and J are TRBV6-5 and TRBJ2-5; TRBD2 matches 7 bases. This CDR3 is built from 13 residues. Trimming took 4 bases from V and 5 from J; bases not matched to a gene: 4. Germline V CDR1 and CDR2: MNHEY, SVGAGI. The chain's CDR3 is CASSWTSMETQYF. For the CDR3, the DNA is TGTGCCAGCAGTTGGACTAGTATGGAGACCCAGTACTTC.

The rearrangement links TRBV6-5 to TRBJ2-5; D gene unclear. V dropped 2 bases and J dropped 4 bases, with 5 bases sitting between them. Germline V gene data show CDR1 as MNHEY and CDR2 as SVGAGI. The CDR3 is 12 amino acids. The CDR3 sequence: CASSYPGETQYF. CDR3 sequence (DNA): TGTGCCAGCAGTTACCCCGGAGAGACCCAGTACTTC.

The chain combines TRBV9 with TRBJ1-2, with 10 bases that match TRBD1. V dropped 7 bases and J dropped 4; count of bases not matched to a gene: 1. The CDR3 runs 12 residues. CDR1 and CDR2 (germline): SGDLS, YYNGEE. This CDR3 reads CASGTGVYGYTF. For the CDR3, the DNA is TGTGCCAGCGGGACAGGGGTCTATGGCTACACCTTC.

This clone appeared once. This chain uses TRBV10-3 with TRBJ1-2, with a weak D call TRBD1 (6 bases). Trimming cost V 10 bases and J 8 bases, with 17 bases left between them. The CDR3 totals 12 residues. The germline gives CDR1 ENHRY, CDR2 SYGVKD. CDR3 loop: CATNLGGGGYTF. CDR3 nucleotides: TGTGCCACCAACCTCGGGGGGGGCGGCTACACCTTC.

This chain's CDR3 is CASSLDRGQEQYF. DNA for the CDR3: TGTGCCAGCAGCTTAGACAGGGGGCAGGAGCAGTACTTC. The J gene is TRBJ2-7, the V gene TRBV7-2; 9 bases fit TRBD1. Germline V CDR1 and CDR2: SGHTA, FQGNSA. CDR3 length: 13 residues. J lost 7 bases, V lost 1 base, and 2 bases had no gene match.

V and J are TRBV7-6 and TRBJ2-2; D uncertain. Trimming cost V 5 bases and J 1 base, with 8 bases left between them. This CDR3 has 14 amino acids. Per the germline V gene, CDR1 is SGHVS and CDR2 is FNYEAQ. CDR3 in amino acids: CASSQTVNTGELFF. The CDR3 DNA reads TGTGCCAGCAGCCAAACTGTGAACACCGGGGAGCTGTTTTTT.

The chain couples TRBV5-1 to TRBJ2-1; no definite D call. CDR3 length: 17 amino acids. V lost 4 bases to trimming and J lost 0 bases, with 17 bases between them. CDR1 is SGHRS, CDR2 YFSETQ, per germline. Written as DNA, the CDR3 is TGCGCCAGCAGCGCCTTCCCGGGTTCTAGCTCCTACAATGAGCAGTTCTTC. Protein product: CASSAFPGSSSYNEQFF.